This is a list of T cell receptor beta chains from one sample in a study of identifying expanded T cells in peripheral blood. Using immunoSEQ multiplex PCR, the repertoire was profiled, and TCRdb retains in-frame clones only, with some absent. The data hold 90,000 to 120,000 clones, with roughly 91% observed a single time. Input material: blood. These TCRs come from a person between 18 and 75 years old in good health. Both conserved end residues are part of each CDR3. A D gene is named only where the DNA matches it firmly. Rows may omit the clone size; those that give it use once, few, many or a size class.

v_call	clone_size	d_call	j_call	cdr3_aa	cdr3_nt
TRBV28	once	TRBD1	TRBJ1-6	CASSSLPDRSLHF	TGTGCCAGCAGTTCCCTCCCGGACAGGTCCCTCCACTTT
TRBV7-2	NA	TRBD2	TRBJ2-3	CASKIGGFTDTQYF	TGTGCCAGCAAAATCGGGGGGTTCACAGATACGCAGTATTTT
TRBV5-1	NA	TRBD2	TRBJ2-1	CASSLAASGGAWDEQFF	TGCGCCAGCAGCTTGGCGGCTAGCGGGGGGGCATGGGATGAGCAGTTCTTC
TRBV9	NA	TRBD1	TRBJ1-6	CASSAGLRTGNNSPLHF	TGTGCCAGCAGCGCCGGCCTAAGGACAGGGAATAATTCACCCCTCCACTTT
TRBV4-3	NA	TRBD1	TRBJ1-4	CASSLKRTGGSGKLFF	TGCGCCAGCAGCCTCAAAAGGACAGGGGGCTCGGGAAAACTGTTTTTT
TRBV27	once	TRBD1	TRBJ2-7	CASSLQLRDRDYEQYF	TGTGCCAGCAGTCTCCAACTCCGGGACAGGGACTACGAGCAGTACTTC
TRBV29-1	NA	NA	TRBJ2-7	CSVVGQWGGEQYF	TGCAGCGTTGTAGGGCAGTGGGGCGGCGAGCAGTACTTC
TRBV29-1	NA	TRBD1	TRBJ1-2	CSVDFVGQGGGYTF	TGCAGCGTCGACTTCGTGGGACAGGGGGGTGGCTACACCTTC
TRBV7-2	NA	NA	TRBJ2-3	CASSLSRLDTQYF	TGTGCCAGCAGCTTATCCAGGTTGGATACGCAGTATTTT
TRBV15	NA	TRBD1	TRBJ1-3	CATSVRGAGNTIYF	TGTGCCACCAGCGTCAGGGGGGCTGGAAACACCATATATTTT
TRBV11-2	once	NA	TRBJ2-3	CASSSGGRVITDTQYF	TGTGCCAGCAGCTCGGGGGGCAGGGTGATCACAGATACGCAGTATTTT
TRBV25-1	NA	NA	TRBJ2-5	CASSEWIGQGETQYF	TGTGCCAGCAGTGAATGGATAGGGCAGGGAGAGACCCAGTACTTC
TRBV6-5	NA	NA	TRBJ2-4	CASRGMLAQYF	TGTGCCAGCCGCGGGATGCTGGCTCAGTACTTC
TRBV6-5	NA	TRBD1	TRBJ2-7	CASSFAASQGYEQYF	TGTGCCAGCAGTTTCGCCGCGTCACAGGGGTATGAGCAGTACTTC
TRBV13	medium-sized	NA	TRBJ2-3	CASSFLGFEAQYF	TGTGCCAGCAGCTTTTTGGGGTTTGAAGCGCAGTATTTT
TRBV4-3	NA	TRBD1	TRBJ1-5	CASSQGQGWQPQHF	TGCGCCAGCAGCCAAGGACAGGGCTGGCAGCCCCAGCATTTT
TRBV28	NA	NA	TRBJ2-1	CASISGGSGGLKVNEQFF	TGTGCCAGCATTTCCGGGGGGTCTGGGGGCCTCAAAGTCAATGAGCAGTTCTTC
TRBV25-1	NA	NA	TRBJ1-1	CASRDGTLNTEAFF	TGTGCCAGCCGGGACGGTACGCTGAACACTGAAGCTTTCTTT
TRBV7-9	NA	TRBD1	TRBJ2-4	CASSNRSPGQETKNIQYF	TGTGCCAGCAGCAACAGGAGTCCGGGACAGGAGACCAAAAACATTCAGTACTTC
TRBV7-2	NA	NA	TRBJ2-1	CASSFQGGGYNEQFF	TGTGCCAGCAGCTTCCAGGGGGGAGGTTACAATGAGCAGTTCTTC
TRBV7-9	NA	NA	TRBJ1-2	CASSQEGWSRLAYGYTF	TGCGCCAGCAGCCAAGAAGGCTGGAGCCGCCTAGCCTATGGCTACACCTTC
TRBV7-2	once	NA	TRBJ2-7	CASSLWPPSYEQYF	TGTGCCAGCAGCCTGTGGCCGCCCTCCTACGAGCAGTACTTC
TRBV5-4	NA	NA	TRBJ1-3	CASSSGAYSGNTIYF	TGTGCCAGCAGCTCTGGAGCGTACTCTGGAAACACCATATATTTT
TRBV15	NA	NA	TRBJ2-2	CATSRAGQGGTGELFF	TGTGCCACCAGCAGAGCCGGGCAGGGGGGGACCGGGGAGCTGTTTTTT
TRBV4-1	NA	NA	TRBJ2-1	CASSHALRYNEQFF	TGCGCCAGCAGCCACGCGCTTCGCTACAATGAGCAGTTCTTC
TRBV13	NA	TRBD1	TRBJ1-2	CASSLDRGAYGYTF	TGTGCCAGCAGCCTGGACAGGGGAGCCTATGGCTACACCTTC
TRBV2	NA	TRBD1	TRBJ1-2	CASTWTGGSYTF	TGTGCCAGCACCTGGACAGGGGGCAGCTACACCTTC
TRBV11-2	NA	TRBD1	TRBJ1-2	CASSLRDRVYGYTF	TGTGCCAGCAGCTTAAGGGACAGGGTCTATGGCTACACCTTC
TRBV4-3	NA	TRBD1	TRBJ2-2	CASSQETGGSLNTGELFF	TGCGCCAGCAGCCAAGAGACAGGGGGTTCATTGAACACCGGGGAGCTGTTTTTT
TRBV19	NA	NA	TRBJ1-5	CATDSYSNQPQHF	TGTGCCACCGACAGTTATAGCAATCAGCCCCAGCATTTT
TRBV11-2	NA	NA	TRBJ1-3	CASSLGGGDTIYF	TGTGCCAGCAGCTTAGGCGGTGGAGACACCATATATTTT
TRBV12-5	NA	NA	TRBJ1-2	CASGLVRRGQSLKANYGYTF	TGTGCTAGTGGTTTGGTACGGAGGGGCCAGAGTTTAAAAGCTAACTATGGCTACACCTTC
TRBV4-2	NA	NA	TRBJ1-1	CASSPVRNTEAFF	TGTGCCAGCAGCCCAGTCCGGAACACTGAAGCTTTCTTT
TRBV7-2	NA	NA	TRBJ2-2	CASSPPGFGTGELFF	TGTGCCAGCAGCCCCCCGGGGTTCGGGACCGGGGAGCTGTTTTTT
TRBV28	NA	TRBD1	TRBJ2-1	CASSSVGDRSFLEQFF	TGTGCCAGCAGTTCCGTAGGGGACAGGTCCTTCCTCGAGCAGTTCTTC